Below, 27 T cell receptor beta chains from the same sample are listed, as sequenced in a study of CD8 T cells in ankylosing spondylitis. Study-wide points: Within ankylosing spondylitis blood, a TCR beta motif made up of several highly homologous variants appeared to be characteristic.

Antigen specificity for these receptors is unknown. TCRdb reprocessed the 5' RACE reads with MiXCR, giving one entry per CDR3 protein. The sample lists around 480,000 distinct CDR3 sequences; approximately 17% were seen once. Sequencing input: blood, either unsorted or a sorted T cell fraction (not recorded which). The receptors here all came from a male donor with ankylosing spondylitis.

The V call is TRBV5-1, the J call TRBJ2-2; tentatively, D is TRBD1 or TRBD2 (5 bases each). Germline V CDR1 and CDR2: SGHRS, YFSETQ. The CDR3 is made up of 15 amino acids. V shed 5 bases and J shed 5 bases, with 16 bases lying between them. Here the CDR3 DNA reads TGCGCCAGCAGTACCGGACTTTGGGGGACCGGGGAGCTGTTTTTT. It codes for CASSTGLWGTGELFF.

The rearrangement links TRBV3-1 to TRBJ1-1; 8 nucleotides line up with TRBD1. The CDR3 runs to 16 residues. V gave up 4 bases and J gave up 1 base; unmatched junction bases: 8. CDR1 and CDR2 (germline): LGHDT, YNNKEL (reference sequence). The DNA for the CDR3 is TGTGCCAGCAGCCTTAACTTACAGGGGGGGAACACTGAAGCTTTCTTT. This sequence encodes CASSLNLQGGNTEAFF.

This clonotype was observed a few times. J is TRBJ2-3 and V is TRBV29-1; TRBD2 matches at 8 bases. Per the germline V gene, CDR1 is SQVTM and CDR2 is ANQGSEA. This CDR3 has 15 residues. J lost 0 bases, V lost 3 bases, and 5 bases had no gene match. The CDR3 here is CSVDGRGASTDTQYF. The CDR3, as DNA: TGCAGCGTTGACGGGCGGGGGGCAAGCACAGATACGCAGTATTTT.

This clonotype was seen a few times. V and J are TRBV9 and TRBJ2-3, with TRBD2 matching 8 bases. The CDR3 consists of 16 residues. Germline CDR1 is SGDLS and CDR2 is YYNGEE. The J segment lost 2 bases and the V segment lost 1 base, leaving 6 bases of the junction unmatched. The CDR3 here is CASSVMIAGTTDTQYF. The CDR3, as DNA: TGTGCCAGCAGCGTAATGATAGCGGGGACCACAGATACGCAGTATTTT.

J is TRBJ2-7 and V is TRBV7-2; D is possibly TRBD2 (6 bases). Germline loops: CDR1 SGHTA, CDR2 FQGNSA. CDR3 length equals 15 residues. V lost 1 base and J lost 2, with 12 bases in between. In nucleotides, the CDR3 is TGTGCCAGCAGCTTAGAGGCTAGCGCAACCTACGAGCAGTACTTC. Translated: CASSLEASATYEQYF.

This clonotype was picked up a small number of times. The J gene is TRBJ2-5, the V gene TRBV12-3 or TRBV12-4, with 12 positions matching TRBD2. The V segment lost 2 bases and the J segment 4 bases; nucleotides outside the gene matches: 8. The CDR3 has 17 residues. The CDR3 spells CASSLWSSGRAGETQYF. In nucleotides, the CDR3 is TGTGCCAGCAGTTTATGGTCTAGCGGGAGGGCCGGAGAGACCCAGTACTTC.

This clonotype was observed a handful of times. The genes are TRBV2 and TRBJ2-2; D gene unclear. CDR3 length equals 14 residues. Trimming pared 2 bases from V and 0 bases from J, leaving 4 bases between. CDR1 and CDR2 (germline): SNHLY, FYNNEI. CDR3: CASSEQTNTGELFF. The CDR3 nucleotides are TGTGCCAGCAGTGAACAAACGAACACCGGGGAGCTGTTTTTT.

The chain carries TRBV20-1 and TRBJ1-5; the D gene is possibly TRBD1 (6 bases). This CDR3 region has 13 residues. The V end lost 6 bases, the J end lost 7 bases, and 16 bases lay between the germline ends. CDR1 is DFQATT, CDR2 SNEGSKA, per germline (reference sequence). DNA for the CDR3: TGCAGTGCAGCTCCAGGTGGGGGCCAGCCCCAGCATTTT. Its translation is CSAAPGGGQPQHF.

This clonotype was detected many times. The chain has TRBV6-1 and TRBJ2-7; 10 positions agree with TRBD2. The CDR3 consists of 16 residues. The germline CDR1 and CDR2 sequences are MNHNS and SASEGT. Unmatched junction bases numbered 8, after V lost 1 base and J lost 5 bases. The CDR3 nucleotides read TGTGCCAGCAGTGAAGAGGGGGCTAGCGGGAGCCACGAGCAGTACTTC. Protein sequence: CASSEEGASGSHEQYF.

This chain links TRBV2 with TRBJ2-7, with 7 bases matching TRBD2. Per germline, CDR1 SNHLY and CDR2 FYNNEI. V trimming: 11 bases; J trimming: 0 bases; junction bases outside the gene matches: 10. The CDR3 is 14 amino acids. The CDR3, as DNA: TGTGCCCGAAGCCCAGCGGGAAACTCCTACGAGCAGTACTTC. Protein: CARSPAGNSYEQYF.

V usage is TRBV7-8 and J usage is TRBJ2-5; no definite D call. CDR1 is SGHVS, CDR2 FQNEAQ, per germline. This CDR3 comprises 13 residues. The V gene lost 7 bases and the J gene lost 5 bases, with 14 bases spanning the gap. Here the CDR3 reads CASTRWGFETQYF. The CDR3 nucleotides are TGTGCCAGCACCCGGTGGGGATTCGAGACCCAGTACTTC.

The J gene is TRBJ1-3, the V gene TRBV14, with D perhaps TRBD1 (6 bases). Trimming removed 3 bases at V and 1 base at J, with 10 bases between. Germline V gene sequence: CDR1 SGHDN, CDR2 FVKESK. The CDR3 contains 15 residues. The DNA of the CDR3 is TGTGCCAGCAGCCATCCAGGGGTATCTGGAAACACCATATATTTT. Amino acids: CASSHPGVSGNTIYF.

The V and J genes are TRBV29-1 and TRBJ1-1; TRBD1 matches 7 bases. Germline lookup yields CDR1 SQVTM and CDR2 ANQGSEA. The trim removed 6 bases at V and 5 bases at J, leaving 6 bases unmatched. The CDR3 runs 12 residues. Written as DNA, the CDR3 is TGCAGCGTAAGGAGGGGGCGTACTGAAGCTTTCTTT. Protein: CSVRRGRTEAFF.

This clonotype occurred many times. This sequence joins TRBV7-2 and TRBJ2-1, with 12 positions matching TRBD2. The CDR3 sequence is 19 residues long. With 3 bases clipped from V and 6 bases from J, the junction kept 15 bases outside the gene matches. CDR1 is SGHTA and CDR2 is FQGNSA in the germline V gene. The chain's CDR3 is CASSFAATSGSSRINEQFF. In nucleotides, the CDR3 is TGTGCCAGCAGCTTCGCAGCGACTAGCGGGAGTTCCCGGATCAATGAGCAGTTCTTC.

This sequence joins TRBV7-3 and TRBJ2-3; TRBD1 agrees at 8 bases. After removal of 5 bases from V and 2 bases from J, the junction contained 9 bases not matched to a gene. The length of the CDR3 is 16 residues. Germline-derived CDR1 and CDR2 are SGHTA and FQGTGA. The CDR3 is CASSPTGGKHTDTQYF. CDR3 in DNA: TGTGCCAGCAGCCCCACAGGGGGAAAACACACAGATACGCAGTATTTT.

The sample holds a few counts of this clonotype. The chain is built from TRBV24-1 and TRBJ2-5; 7 nucleotides align to TRBD2. Germline CDR1 KGHDR, CDR2 SFDVKD. The CDR3 spans 13 residues. The junction had 1 base not matched to a gene; V was cut back by 3 bases and J by 4 bases. The CDR3 region has the DNA TGTGCCACCAGTGATGCGGGAGTAGAGACCCAGTACTTC. Amino acid sequence: CATSDAGVETQYF.

This clonotype was observed a few times. The chain has TRBV12-3 or TRBV12-4 and TRBJ1-3; D not certain. V was trimmed by 3 bases and J by 6 bases, leaving 6 bases between them. This CDR3 comprises 12 residues. This chain's CDR3 is CASSFYENTIYF. In DNA form, the CDR3 reads TGTGCCAGCAGTTTTTACGAAAACACCATATATTTT.

This clonotype came up once. The rearrangement joins TRBV12-3 or TRBV12-4 to TRBJ2-7; maybe TRBD1 (6 bases). V was clipped by 6 bases and J by 1 base, with 10 bases between them. The CDR3 runs 13 residues. This CDR3 is CASRATGSYEQYF. The DNA of the CDR3 is TGTGCCAGCAGGGCAACAGGGTCCTACGAGCAGTACTTC.

This clonotype has ten or more counts. The V and J genes are TRBV5-1 and TRBJ2-1, with 12 bases identical to TRBD2. Germline-derived CDR1 and CDR2 are SGHRS and YFSETQ. The CDR3 loop spans 16 amino acids. The ends lost 3 bases at V and 8 bases at J; junction bases unmatched: 9. The CDR3 region is CASSYDLAGGPHEQFF. The DNA for the CDR3 is TGCGCCAGCAGCTACGACCTAGCGGGAGGGCCCCATGAGCAGTTCTTC.

This clonotype has a handful of counts. This sequence joins TRBV12-3 or TRBV12-4 and TRBJ1-2; 11 bases are a match to TRBD1. The CDR3 is 14 residues long. J lost 8 bases, V lost 8 bases, and 10 bases had no gene match. The CDR3 sequence is CASSPGQGGRGYTF. The CDR3 DNA reads TGTGCCAGCTCGCCGGGACAGGGGGGAAGGGGCTACACCTTC.

The chain carries TRBV4-1 and TRBJ2-5; D is perhaps TRBD1 (5 bases). V lost 0 bases to trimming and J lost 6 bases, with 20 bases between them. Per the germline V gene, CDR1 is MGHRA and CDR2 is YSYEKL. The CDR3 length is 17 residues. As DNA, the CDR3 is TGCGCCAGCAGCCAAGATGGGCAGGGTCAGTTTGGGCAGACCCAGTACTTC. Translated: CASSQDGQGQFGQTQYF.

In its sample, this clonotype was seen many times. The chain combines TRBV30 with TRBJ1-1, with D maybe TRBD1 (6 bases). There are 12 residues in the CDR3. CDR1 is GTSNPN and CDR2 is SVGIG in the germline V gene (reference sequence). V was trimmed by 7 bases and J by 3 bases, leaving 12 bases between them. In nucleotides, the CDR3 is TGTGCCTCCCGTAGGGGGTACACTGAAGCTTTCTTT. It encodes CASRRGYTEAFF.

This clonotype was observed a handful of times. This chain connects TRBV2 to TRBJ1-4; a weak D match, TRBD1 (5 bases). Germline V gene data show CDR1 as SNHLY and CDR2 as FYNNEI. The germline V and J ends were trimmed by 5 bases and 4 bases, with 11 bases remaining between them. The CDR3 has 14 residues. The CDR3 protein is CASSPDSHNEKLFF. The CDR3 DNA sequence: TGTGCCAGCAGTCCTGACAGTCATAATGAAAAACTGTTTTTT.

This clonotype has a handful of counts. The chain is built from TRBV2 and TRBJ1-5; no clear D gene. This CDR3 region has 15 residues. V was pared by 1 base and J by 0 bases, with 7 bases between. Germline V gives CDR1 SNHLY, CDR2 FYNNEI. The CDR3 bases are TGTGCCAGCAGTGAAGACACCTATAGCAATCAGCCCCAGCATTTT. Protein: CASSEDTYSNQPQHF.

Only one count was recorded for this clonotype. J is TRBJ1-5 and V is TRBV10-3; D remains ambiguous. This CDR3 has 14 residues. CDR1 is ENHRY and CDR2 is SYGVKD in the germline V gene. The V end lost 2 bases, the J end lost 1 base, and 6 bases lay between the germline ends. The CDR3 nucleotides are TGTGCCATCAGTGAGGGGTCCAGCAATCAGCCCCAGCATTTT. This sequence encodes CAISEGSSNQPQHF.

A few counts support this clonotype. The V gene is TRBV6-2 or TRBV6-3, the J gene TRBJ1-1; D perhaps matches TRBD1 (6 bases). V was trimmed by 2 bases and J by 11 bases, leaving 9 bases between them. The germline V gene encodes CDR1 MNHEY and CDR2 SVGEGT. The CDR3 sequence is 11 residues long. CDR3 protein: CASSYRTAAFF. In DNA form, the CDR3 reads TGTGCCAGCAGTTACAGGACAGCCGCTTTCTTT.

The V call is TRBV5-1, the J call TRBJ2-2; maybe TRBD1 (6 bases). V lost 4 bases to trimming and J lost 2 bases, with 15 bases between them. Germline assignment: CDR1 SGHRS and CDR2 YFSETQ. This CDR3 comprises 16 residues. The CDR3 protein is CASSPDRPHNTGELFF. DNA of the CDR3: TGCGCCAGCAGCCCCGACAGGCCGCATAACACCGGGGAGCTGTTTTTT.